These 22 T cell receptor beta chains share one sample of origin, sequenced in a study of T cells after posttransplantation cyclophosphamide. A marrow graft followed busulfan-fludarabine conditioning, with cyclophosphamide on days +3 and +4. Produced via immunoSEQ multiplex PCR; TCRdb's table is partial and in-frame only. The sample presents about 7,700 clones, none singletons. The specimen comprised PBMCs, sampled nearly 95 days after allogeneic stem cell transplant with posttransplant cyclophosphamide. These receptors were collected from a female patient in her 60s who received an allogeneic stem cell transplant from an unrelated donor, was CMV-positive, and had acute GVHD only. Some T cells may possibly be graft donor cells.

This clone was counted ten times or more. The V gene is TRBV27, the J gene TRBJ1-1; possibly TRBD1 for D (5 bases). The CDR3 covers 11 residues. Germline CDR1 reads MNHEY; CDR2 reads SMNVEV (reference sequence). V lost 11 bases and J lost 6, with 13 bases in between. CDR3 in DNA: TGTGCCGTCATTGAGGGGTCTGAAGCTTTCTTT. It codes for CAVIEGSEAFF.

This clone appeared many times. The genes are TRBV5-4 and TRBJ2-2, with 12 bases matching TRBD1. The CDR3 consists of 17 residues. With V trimmed by 3 bases and J by 6 bases, 9 bases remained unmatched. Germline V gives CDR1 SGHNT, CDR2 YYREEE (reference sequence). CDR3 region: CASSSIRGQGAPGELFF. The CDR3 region has the DNA TGTGCCAGCAGCTCTATAAGGGGACAGGGGGCGCCCGGGGAGCTGTTTTTT.

At least ten counts were recorded for this clone. This chain joins TRBV4-3 and TRBJ2-3, with D tentatively TRBD2 (5 bases). V was clipped by 0 bases and J by 2 bases, with 9 bases between them. CDR1 is LGHNA, CDR2 YSLEER, per germline. The CDR3 runs to 15 residues. The CDR3 sequence is CASSQEKRNTDTQYF. In nucleotides, the CDR3 is TGCGCCAGCAGCCAAGAAAAGCGGAACACAGATACGCAGTATTTT.

This clone was seen ten or more times. V is TRBV24-1 and J is TRBJ2-3; 7 nucleotides match TRBD1. The V segment lost 2 bases and the J segment 2 bases; nucleotides outside the gene matches: 6. Germline loops: CDR1 KGHDR, CDR2 SFDVKD. The CDR3 runs to 16 residues. The CDR3 DNA follows: TGTGCCACCAGTGATTCCGCACAGGGGTTCACAGATACGCAGTATTTT. This gives the protein CATSDSAQGFTDTQYF.

This clone is judged medium-sized. V and J are TRBV6-5 and TRBJ1-1; no clear D. The ends were cut back, 2 bases at V and 1 base at J, with 8 bases in the middle. The CDR3 contains 14 residues. The germline V gene encodes CDR1 MNHEY and CDR2 SVGAGI. This CDR3 reads CASSYEAGNTEAFF. The CDR3 DNA follows: TGTGCCAGCAGTTACGAAGCGGGGAACACTGAAGCTTTCTTT.

This clone was counted ten times or more. The V call is TRBV5-1, the J call TRBJ2-3; D ambiguous. CDR1 and CDR2 (germline): SGHRS, YFSETQ. Trimming stripped 2 bases from V and 5 bases from J, with 3 bases between. The CDR3 contains 11 residues. The CDR3 is CASSFGDTQYF. CDR3 DNA: TGCGCCAGCAGCTTCGGAGATACGCAGTATTTT. The full variable domain, its missing parts supplied by reference TRBV5-1 and TRBJ2-3, is KAGVTQTPRYLIKTRGQQVTLSCSPISGHRSVSWYQQTPGQGLQFLFEYFSETQRNKGNFPGRFSGRQFSNSRSEMNVSTLELGDSALYLCASSFGDTQYFGPGTRLTVL.

This clone was seen ten or more times. V gene TRBV6-2 or TRBV6-3 combines with J gene TRBJ1-1; D perhaps matches TRBD1 (5 bases). The V and J ends lost 5 bases and 6 bases respectively, with 7 bases between them. The CDR3 spans 11 residues. Germline CDR1 and CDR2: MNHEY and SVGEGT. CDR3 in amino acids: CASSQGAEAFF. CDR3 coding DNA: TGTGCCAGCAGTCAGGGAGCTGAAGCTTTCTTT.

The chain recombines TRBV15 with TRBJ2-5; D perhaps matches TRBD1 (6 bases). The germline V gene has CDR1 LNHNV and CDR2 YYDKDF (reference sequence). The CDR3 extends over 15 amino acids. V lost 0 bases, J lost 1 base, and 9 bases lay in between. The CDR3 DNA follows: TGTGCCACCAGCAGAGATCAGGGGAGCCAAGAGACCCAGTACTTC. Translated: CATSRDQGSQETQYF.

This clone was picked up many times. The chain has TRBV6-2 or TRBV6-3 and TRBJ2-7; D is ambiguous. The CDR3 runs 19 residues. The ends were cut back, 2 bases at V and 0 bases at J, with 23 bases in the middle. Germline V gives CDR1 MNHEY, CDR2 SVGEGT. This chain's CDR3 is CASSYRKRVTDFPSYEQYF. For the CDR3, the DNA is TGTGCCAGCAGTTACAGGAAACGGGTGACTGACTTCCCCTCCTACGAGCAGTACTTC.

The rearrangement joins TRBV24-1 to TRBJ2-3; 9 positions agree with TRBD2. V was pared by 3 bases and J by 3 bases, with 3 bases of the junction left unmatched. Germline lookup yields CDR1 KGHDR and CDR2 SFDVKD. There are 15 residues in the CDR3. In DNA form, the CDR3 reads TGTGCCACCAGTGATGCGCGGGGGGGAACAGATACGCAGTATTTT. It codes for CATSDARGGTDTQYF.

This clone was seen more than once but under ten times. The chain uses TRBV23-1 and TRBJ2-2, with 7 bases identical to TRBD1. TRBV23-1 is assigned to the ORF class and has an uncertain function. V trimming: 3 bases; J trimming: 0 bases; junction bases outside the gene matches: 7. The CDR3 is 17 residues long. CDR3 nucleotides: TGCGCCAGCAGTCACCGCCCCCAGGGGGCGAACACCGGGGAGCTGTTTTTT. Its protein product is CASSHRPQGANTGELFF.

By frequency in the sample, this clone is medium-sized. This chain joins TRBV19 and TRBJ1-5; tentatively, D is TRBD1 (6 bases). Germline lookup yields CDR1 LNHDA and CDR2 SQIVND (reference sequence). Trimming took 0 bases from V and 8 from J, leaving 11 bases between them. This CDR3 spans 14 amino acids. CDR3 in amino acids: CASSIDAGEKPQHF. In DNA form, the CDR3 reads TGTGCCAGTAGTATAGATGCAGGGGAAAAGCCCCAGCATTTT.

This clone was recorded at least ten times. This chain links TRBV4-1 with TRBJ1-5; 9 bases fit TRBD1. V lost 0 bases, J lost 6 bases, and 3 bases stayed unmatched. CDR3 length: 15 residues. Germline-derived CDR1 and CDR2 are MGHRA and YSYEKL. The CDR3 here is CASSQEDRGGQPQHF. CDR3 in DNA: TGCGCCAGCAGCCAAGAAGACAGGGGGGGTCAGCCCCAGCATTTT.

Only a few counts were recorded for this clone. The genes are TRBV14 and TRBJ1-4; D is uncertain. The CDR3 is 13 residues long. The germline CDR1 and CDR2 sequences are SGHDN and FVKESK. Trimming stripped 3 bases from V and 12 bases from J, with 14 bases between. CDR3 residues: CASSHPGPGELFF. As DNA, the CDR3 is TGTGCCAGCAGCCATCCCGGGCCCGGGGAACTGTTTTTT.

This clone was found a few times. This chain joins TRBV9 and TRBJ2-3; perhaps TRBD1 as D (5 bases). The CDR3 consists of 14 residues. Germline-derived CDR1 and CDR2 are SGDLS and YYNGEE. V was cut by 2 bases and J by 6 bases, with 13 bases left in between. The chain's CDR3 is CASSVADTTDTQYF. In nucleotides, the CDR3 is TGTGCCAGCAGCGTCGCGGACACGACGGATACGCAGTATTTT.

This clone was recorded at least ten times. The chain employs TRBV28 and TRBJ2-7; 11 bases are a match to TRBD2. This CDR3 region has 15 residues. CDR1 is MDHEN, CDR2 SYDVKM, per germline. After removal of 6 bases from V and 3 bases from J, the junction contained 7 bases not matched to a gene. CDR3 sequence: CASRGGLADIYEQYF. The CDR3 DNA reads as TGTGCCAGCAGGGGGGGACTAGCGGACATCTACGAGCAGTACTTC. Using reference TRBV28 and TRBJ2-7 for the parts outside the CDR3, the full variable domain is DVKVTQSSRYLVKRTGEKVFLECVQDMDHENMFWYRQDPGLGLRLIYFSYDVKMKEKGDIPEGYSVSREKKERFSLILESASTNQTSMYLCASRGGLADIYEQYFGPGTRLTVT.

Judged by abundance, this clone is medium-sized (0.01 to 0.1%). The chain carries TRBV10-2 and TRBJ2-1; TRBD1 matches 7 bases. The CDR3 totals 19 residues. Germline CDR1 reads WSHSY; CDR2 reads SAAADI. Trimming removed 7 bases from V and 6 bases from J; junction bases left unmatched: 24. The CDR3 sequence is CASNPNVPRTGKGFNEQFF. CDR3 DNA: TGCGCCAGCAATCCAAACGTCCCGCGGACAGGAAAGGGCTTCAATGAGCAGTTCTTC.

This clone was observed at least ten times. The chain has TRBV11-2 and TRBJ1-1; D remains unclear. The V gene lost 5 bases and the J gene lost 4 bases, with 8 bases spanning the gap. Germline V gene data show CDR1 as SGHAT and CDR2 as FQNNGV. The CDR3 runs 12 residues. This chain's CDR3 is CASSPKGTEAFF. Here the CDR3 DNA reads TGTGCCAGCAGCCCCAAGGGCACTGAAGCTTTCTTT.

In its sample, this clone was seen many times. The V and J genes are TRBV19 and TRBJ2-7, with TRBD2 identical over 13 bases. The CDR3 is 16 amino acids. V shed 5 bases and J 6 bases; nucleotides not matched to a gene: 10. Germline CDR1 is LNHDA and CDR2 is SQIVND (reference sequence). This CDR3 is CASSLGLAGPGGEQYF. DNA of the CDR3: TGTGCCAGTAGTCTGGGACTAGCGGGACCTGGTGGCGAGCAGTACTTC.

This clone showed up many times. The genes are TRBV29-1 and TRBJ2-7, with TRBD1 matching 8 bases. The CDR3 extends over 14 amino acids. In germline, CDR1 is SQVTM, CDR2 ANQGSEA. The junction had 13 bases not matched to a gene; V was cut back by 3 bases and J by 9 bases. CDR3 bases: TGCAGCGTTGACCTTCTCGGACAGGGAGTTTCGCAGTACTTC. Protein sequence: CSVDLLGQGVSQYF.

This clone was recorded many times. J is TRBJ2-3 and V is TRBV11-2; tentative D call: TRBD1 (6 bases). Germline CDR1 SGHAT, CDR2 FQNNGV. V was cut by 4 bases and J by 5 bases, with 10 bases left in between. The CDR3 spans 13 residues. The CDR3 is CASSSGTRDTQYF. In DNA, the CDR3 is TGTGCCAGCAGCTCAGGGACAAGAGATACGCAGTATTTT.

Within the sample, this clone is medium-sized. V usage is TRBV19 and J usage is TRBJ1-3; 7 positions match TRBD1. This CDR3 region has 13 residues. Losses at the gene ends were 6 bases for V and 6 bases for J; bases not matched to a gene: 5. Per the germline V gene, CDR1 is LNHDA and CDR2 is SQIVND (reference sequence). CDR3 sequence (DNA): TGTGCCAGTAGAAGAACAGGGGAAAACACCATATATTTT. This translates into CASRRTGENTIYF.